These 9 T cell receptor beta chains were sequenced from one sample in a study of cytomegalovirus exposure and HLA in healthy donors. PCR involved 60 Vbeta and 13 Jbeta primers. Clones were sequenced by immunoSEQ multiplex PCR, and TCRdb holds only the in-frame ones, with some missing. The data contain about 170,000 clones, approximately 80% of them singletons. Specimen: PBMCs. These receptors came from a boy aged 2-9 years in good health and CMV-seronegative.

This chain joins TRBV7-5 and TRBJ1-5. TRBV7-5 represents a pseudogene. The CDR3 consists of 15 residues. The CDR3 sequence is CARSLGEADNQPQHF. The CDR3 DNA follows: TGTGCCAGAAGCTTAGGCGAGGCTGACAATCAGCCCCAGCATTTT.

The chain uses TRBV6-1 and TRBJ2-7; D might be TRBD1 (6 bases). There are 14 residues in the CDR3. Trimming removed 4 bases at V and 3 bases at J, with 13 bases between. CDR1 and CDR2 (germline): MNHNS, SASEGT. DNA for the CDR3: TGTGCCAGCAGTGTGGGGACATCCGTCTACGAGCAGTACGTC. This translates into CASSVGTSVYEQYV.

This clone was counted once. Other DNA sequences in the sample encode the same CDR3. In DNA form, the CDR3 reads TGTGCCAGCAGCTTGGGTACAGGGGCCTACGAGCAGTACTTC. It translates to CASSLGTGAYEQYF. V and J are TRBV5-4 and TRBJ2-7; 7 bases are shared with TRBD1. From germline, CDR1 is SGHNT and CDR2 YYREEE (reference sequence). This CDR3 contains 14 residues. The V gene end was trimmed by 0 bases and the J gene end by 2 bases; junction bases not matched to a gene: 2.

The chain links TRBV7-7 to TRBJ2-3, with 7 bases fitting TRBD2. Germline values: CDR1 SSHAT, CDR2 FNYEAQ (reference sequence). J was trimmed by 7 bases and V by 8 bases; bases with no gene match: 9. The CDR3 loop spans 13 amino acids. The CDR3: CASSPGEGYTQYF. CDR3 DNA: TGTGCCAGCTCTCCGGGGGAGGGGTATACGCAGTATTTT.

This sequence joins TRBV29-1 and TRBJ2-1, with D possibly matching TRBD1 (5 bases). Trimming took 8 bases from V and 3 from J, leaving 11 bases between them. Germline CDR1 and CDR2: SQVTM and ANQGSEA. The CDR3 is 12 residues long. The CDR3 nucleotides are TGCAGCATCCCAAGGGGCTACAATGAGCAGTTCTTC. It encodes CSIPRGYNEQFF.

There are a few counts of this clone. DNA of the CDR3: TGCAGCGTTGAAGGCAGGGTGAACACTGAAGCTTTCTTT. Encoded protein: CSVEGRVNTEAFF. The gene calls are TRBV29-1 and TRBJ1-1; a weak D match, TRBD1 (5 bases). The CDR3 covers 13 residues. The V and J ends lost 1 base and 0 bases respectively, with 6 bases between them. CDR1 and CDR2 from the germline V gene are SQVTM and ANQGSEA.

The chain joins TRBV6-6 to TRBJ2-1; 9 nucleotides agree with TRBD2. Germline loops: CDR1 MNHNY, CDR2 SVGAGI (reference sequence). After removal of 6 bases from V and 8 bases from J, the junction contained 8 bases not matched to a gene. The CDR3 has 14 amino acids. The CDR3: CASRGVAGGDEQFF. As DNA, the CDR3 is TGTGCCAGCAGGGGGGTGGCGGGAGGGGATGAGCAGTTCTTC.

The rearrangement uses TRBV4-3 and TRBJ2-5; 8 bases match TRBD2. With 0 bases clipped from V and 5 bases from J, the junction kept 14 bases outside the gene matches. Germline CDR1 reads LGHNA; CDR2 reads YSLEER. The CDR3 consists of 18 residues. CDR3 sequence: CASSQDSTSGQMGETQYF. Written as DNA, the CDR3 is TGCGCCAGCAGCCAAGATAGTACTAGCGGCCAGATGGGGGAGACCCAGTACTTC.

This clone was seen only a few times. V usage is TRBV5-4 and J usage is TRBJ2-1; 7 nucleotides match TRBD1. Germline V gene data show CDR1 as SGHNT and CDR2 as YYREEE (reference sequence). The CDR3 is 15 residues long. V was clipped by 4 bases and J by 2 bases; unmatched bases: 6. CDR3 DNA: TGTGCCAGCAGCGATTCCGGGACAGCCTACAATGAGCAGTTCTTC. Amino acid sequence: CASSDSGTAYNEQFF.